This T cell receptor beta chain was found in a study of T cells in localized non-small cell lung cancer. Broader study findings: Adjacent lung had a median roughly 50 of the 100 largest tumor clones. Because sequencing included only one region (of the tumor), heterogeneity remains possible. Highest T cell clonality was seen in uninvolved adjacent lung, surpassing that measured in tumor. Density of T cells in blood, when higher, went with longer overall survival.

Clones were sequenced by immunoSEQ multiplex PCR, and TCRdb holds only the in-frame ones, with some missing. Of 1,500 to 2,000 clones listed, 15% to 20% are singletons. Notes on this clone: What it binds is not known.

This CDR3 region has 14 residues. Trimming removed 11 bases from V and 1 base from J; junction bases left unmatched: 10. Germline V gene data show CDR1 as MNHGY and CDR2 as SAAAGT. This chain joins TRBV6-8 and TRBJ2-7; 8 bases agree with TRBD1. The sequence came from a female donor older than 55 with stage I lung adenocarcinoma. The starting material was normal lung tissue next to the tumor, obtained before any cancer treatment. The chain's CDR3 is CASGRTGQSYEQYF. DNA for the CDR3: TGTGCCTCAGGGAGGACAGGGCAGTCCTACGAGCAGTACTTC.